Presented here are 18 T cell receptor beta chains from one specimen sequenced in a study of T cells after yellow fever vaccination. Via MiXCR, TCRdb re-called the 5' RACE reads, giving one row per CDR3 protein. The sample lists a few hundred thousand distinct CDR3 sequences, approximately 10% occurring once. Material: CD4+ T cells sorted from PBMCs, obtained 5 days after the yellow fever booster vaccination. Every receptor here comes from a man aged 18 to 30 who received the YFV17D yellow fever vaccine.

The rearrangement links TRBV7-2 to TRBJ2-3; 7 bases match TRBD2. Germline CDR1 is SGHTA and CDR2 is FQGNSA. CDR3 length: 15 residues. The ends lost 1 base at V and 2 bases at J; junction bases unmatched: 3. The CDR3 is CASSLGGGDTDTQYF. The DNA for the CDR3 is TGTGCCAGCAGCTTAGGTGGGGGGGACACAGATACGCAGTATTTT.

This clonotype was observed many times. The rearrangement joins TRBV20-1 to TRBJ2-2, with TRBD2 as a possible D gene (5 bases). V lost 2 bases and J 7 bases, leaving 14 bases between the germline ends. The CDR3 has 14 amino acids. From germline, CDR1 is DFQATT and CDR2 SNEGSKA (reference sequence). CDR3 nucleotides: TGCAGTGCTAGACGAGCGGAACGGGACGGGGAGCTGTTTTTT. This sequence encodes CSARRAERDGELFF.

Remarks on this clonotype: With a much larger clone just one base away, this may be a read error. The chain employs TRBV4-3 and TRBJ1-1; D is possibly TRBD1 (5 bases). There are 18 residues in the CDR3. Trimming cost V 0 bases and J 6 bases, with 23 bases left between them. CDR1 LGHNA and CDR2 YSLEER come from the germline V gene. This CDR3 is CASSQDGPTFDGDAEAFF. The CDR3 nucleotides read TGCGCCAGCAGCCAAGATGGACCGACCTTTGATGGGGACGCTGAAGCTTTCTTT.

This clonotype has at least ten counts. The V call is TRBV20-1, the J call TRBJ2-5; possibly TRBD1 for D (5 bases). The CDR3 spans 15 residues. V was cut by 6 bases and J by 0 bases, with 17 bases left in between. In germline, CDR1 is DFQATT, CDR2 SNEGSKA (reference sequence). CDR3 bases: TGCAGTGCGGATGGGGCGCCTAGGGACCAAGAGACCCAGTACTTC. Its protein product is CSADGAPRDQETQYF.

The V gene is TRBV6-2 or TRBV6-3, the J gene TRBJ1-1; 9 nucleotides agree with TRBD1. V dropped 6 bases and J dropped 1; count of bases not matched to a gene: 9. Germline V gene lookup returns CDR1 MNHEY and CDR2 SVGEGT. This CDR3 spans 16 amino acids. The DNA for the CDR3 is TGTGCCAGCAGCTCGGACAGGGGCAGGGGGAACACTGAAGCTTTCTTT. It specifies CASSSDRGRGNTEAFF.

This clonotype was picked up many times. The chain employs TRBV5-1 and TRBJ2-5; 11 nucleotides agree with TRBD1. The J segment lost 5 bases and the V segment lost 3 bases, leaving 6 bases of the junction unmatched. This CDR3 has 15 amino acids. The germline V gene encodes CDR1 SGHRS and CDR2 YFSETQ. The CDR3 region is CASSWGTGGEETQYF. Here the CDR3 DNA reads TGCGCCAGCAGCTGGGGGACAGGGGGAGAGGAGACCCAGTACTTC.

This clonotype was counted only a few times. The genes are TRBV20-1 and TRBJ2-5, with a possible D match to TRBD2 (6 bases). Germline CDR1 reads DFQATT; CDR2 reads SNEGSKA (reference sequence). The CDR3 spans 13 residues. V lost 4 bases and J 2 bases, leaving 11 bases between the germline ends. The CDR3 protein is CSATGDLQETQYF. Written as DNA, the CDR3 is TGCAGTGCTACGGGGGACCTACAAGAGACCCAGTACTTC.

CDR3 sequence reads: CASSPGWASGTGELFF. The CDR3 nucleotides are TGTGCCAGTAGCCCGGGCTGGGCGAGTGGGACCGGGGAGCTGTTTTTT. The rearrangement uses TRBV19 and TRBJ2-2, with D hard to call. The CDR3 loop spans 16 amino acids. Looked up from germline, CDR1 is LNHDA and CDR2 is SQIVND (reference sequence). V was shortened by 6 bases and J by 5 bases, with 19 bases between the two germline ends.

This clonotype occurred a few times. The junction shows a germline mismatch at one end, possibly a read error. J is TRBJ1-1 and V is TRBV10-2; 7 bases are a match to TRBD1. The CDR3 is 15 residues long. CDR1 and CDR2 from the germline V gene are WSHSY and SAAADI. CDR3 sequence: CASSRQGRARSLSLF. For the CDR3, the DNA is TGCGCCAGCAGCAGACAGGGAAGGGCCCGTTCCCTTTCTCTCTTT.

This clonotype was seen more than once but under ten times. The chain has TRBV7-9 and TRBJ1-1; D might be TRBD1 (5 bases). V was cut by 1 base and J by 3 bases, with 9 bases left in between. Germline loops: CDR1 SEHNR, CDR2 FQNEAQ (reference sequence). This CDR3 contains 14 residues. The CDR3 region has the DNA TGTGCCAGCAGCTTAGTGGGGGTGTACACTGAAGCTTTCTTT. Its translation is CASSLVGVYTEAFF.

The chain employs TRBV5-1 and TRBJ2-2, with D possibly being TRBD1 (6 bases). Germline V gives CDR1 SGHRS, CDR2 YFSETQ. Trimming took off 0 bases at V and 9 bases at J, with 18 bases between the two ends. The CDR3 has 16 amino acids. CDR3 bases: TGCGCCAGCAGCTTGGGGACTCCACAGGGTGCATGGGAGCTGTTTTTT. Its protein product is CASSLGTPQGAWELFF.

CDR3 sequence: CASSYHLPNWSSGANVLTF. DNA for the CDR3: TGTGCCAGCAGTTACCACCTACCTAACTGGTCCTCTGGGGCCAACGTCCTGACTTTC. This rearrangement joins TRBV6-5 to TRBJ2-6; D gene ambiguous. Trimming pared 2 bases from V and 0 bases from J, leaving 17 bases between. There are 19 residues in the CDR3. Germline CDR1 and CDR2: MNHEY and SVGAGI.

This clonotype was seen a few times. The chain links TRBV3-1 to TRBJ2-1; D may be TRBD2 (6 bases). Trimming took 4 bases from V and 3 from J, leaving 13 bases between them. This CDR3 has 15 residues. CDR1 and CDR2 from the germline V gene are LGHDT and YNNKEL (reference sequence). CDR3 amino acids: CASSPGGLDYNEQFF. The DNA of the CDR3 is TGTGCCAGCAGCCCCGGGGGTCTTGACTACAATGAGCAGTTCTTC.

This clonotype was seen only a few times. CDR3 in DNA: TGCAGTGCCCATAGCGGCAGCACAGATACGCAGTATTTT. Translated, it gives CSAHSGSTDTQYF. This rearrangement joins TRBV20-1 to TRBJ2-3, with TRBD2 as a possible D gene (6 bases). Trimming removed 6 bases from V and 0 bases from J, with 10 bases in between. CDR3 length: 13 residues. Germline V CDR1 and CDR2: DFQATT, SNEGSKA (reference sequence).

CDR3 sequence (DNA): TGCAGTGCTAGAGGTTCTACCTCCGGGGAGACCCAGTACTTC. Translated, it gives CSARGSTSGETQYF. The chain carries TRBV20-1 and TRBJ2-5; D is undetermined. Trimming removed 1 base at V and 5 bases at J, with 14 bases between. Germline values: CDR1 DFQATT, CDR2 SNEGSKA (reference sequence). There are 14 residues in the CDR3.

This clonotype was seen a handful of times. This rearrangement joins TRBV5-1 to TRBJ2-3, with a tentative D call TRBD2 (5 bases). CDR3 length equals 15 residues. Germline CDR1 is SGHRS and CDR2 is YFSETQ. V was cut by 1 base and J by 5 bases, with 14 bases left in between. The CDR3 reads CASSLSLASRDTQYF. For the CDR3, the DNA is TGCGCCAGCAGCTTGTCCCTGGCTAGCCGAGATACGCAGTATTTT.

This clonotype has more than one count but fewer than ten. The chain joins TRBV7-2 to TRBJ2-7, with 8 positions matching TRBD1. The CDR3 consists of 14 residues. Germline assignment: CDR1 SGHTA and CDR2 FQGNSA. The V and J ends lost 5 bases and 2 bases, in that order; junction bases with no gene match: 5. This CDR3 reads CASSTQQGAYEQYF. For the CDR3, the DNA is TGTGCCAGCAGCACACAACAGGGGGCCTACGAGCAGTACTTC.

This chain uses TRBV4-2 with TRBJ1-4, with D unresolved. The V gene's germline CDR1 is LGHNA and CDR2 YNFKEQ. V was cut by 4 bases and J by 8 bases, with 8 bases left in between. CDR3 length: 12 residues. The CDR3 loop is CASSREIEKLFF. The CDR3 DNA reads as TGTGCCAGCAGCCGGGAGATCGAAAAACTGTTTTTT.